The 27 T cell receptor beta chains presented below share a single source sample, sequenced in a study of T cell responses to AZD1222 COVID-19 vaccine. Produced via immunoSEQ multiplex PCR; TCRdb's table is partial and in-frame only. The sample includes more than 85,000 clones, just under 90% of them seen just once. This specimen was peripheral blood, taken on day 0 of AZD1222 vaccination. The receptors here all came from an adult in good health.

The genes are TRBV2 and TRBJ2-3; D could derive from TRBD1 or TRBD2 (5 bases each). Germline loops: CDR1 SNHLY, CDR2 FYNNEI. Deletions cut 6 bases from V and 1 base from J, with 11 bases between. The CDR3 has 14 amino acids. The CDR3 here is CASSPRDGTDTQYF. The CDR3 DNA follows: TGTGCCAGCAGCCCCAGGGACGGCACAGATACGCAGTATTTT. Variable domain in full (rest from reference TRBV2 and TRBJ2-3): EPEVTQTPSHQVTQMGQEVILRCVPISNHLYFYWYRQILGQKVEFLVSFYNNEISEKSEIFDDQFSVERPDGSNFTLKIRSTKLEDSAMYFCASSPRDGTDTQYFGPGTRLTVL.

This clone is a singleton in its sample. The rearrangement links TRBV11-2 to TRBJ2-5; D is possibly TRBD2 (6 bases). CDR3 length equals 16 residues. CDR1 is SGHAT and CDR2 is FQNNGV in the germline V gene. V was clipped by 1 base and J by 1 base, with 13 bases between them. CDR3 sequence (DNA): TGTGCCAGCAGCTTAGGTGGTAGCGGCCTCCAAGAGACCCAGTACTTC. This sequence encodes CASSLGGSGLQETQYF.

This clone was picked up a small number of times. J is TRBJ2-1 and V is TRBV3-1 (or the pseudogene TRBV3-2), with 11 bases aligning to TRBD2. The V and J ends lost 1 base and 6 bases, in that order; junction bases with no gene match: 5. This CDR3 comprises 16 residues. Looked up from germline, CDR1 is LGHDT and CDR2 is YNNKEL (reference sequence). This chain's CDR3 is CASSQVPSGGRNEQFF. CDR3 DNA sequence: TGTGCCAGCAGCCAAGTTCCTAGCGGGGGGCGCAATGAGCAGTTCTTC.

V gene TRBV6-5 combines with J gene TRBJ1-1; D is uncertain. The germline V and J ends were trimmed by 6 bases and 2 bases, with 13 bases remaining between them. Germline lookup yields CDR1 MNHEY and CDR2 SVGAGI. CDR3 length: 14 residues. The CDR3 is CASRAPRGNTEAFF. CDR3 bases: TGTGCCAGCAGAGCTCCACGCGGTAACACTGAAGCTTTCTTT.

V gene TRBV5-1 combines with J gene TRBJ1-1; TRBD1 is a possible D gene (5 bases). Trimming removed 4 bases at V and 5 bases at J, with 18 bases between. This CDR3 is 15 amino acids long. CDR1 and CDR2 (germline): SGHRS, YFSETQ. For the CDR3, the DNA is TGCGCCAGCAGCCCTGACGGGGGGGAGGATACTGAAGCTTTCTTT. Protein product: CASSPDGGEDTEAFF. Together with reference TRBV5-1 and TRBJ1-1, the CDR3 gives the full variable domain: KAGVTQTPRYLIKTRGQQVTLSCSPISGHRSVSWYQQTPGQGLQFLFEYFSETQRNKGNFPGRFSGRQFSNSRSEMNVSTLELGDSALYLCASSPDGGEDTEAFFGQGTRLTVV.

This clone has just one count. This chain links TRBV6-5 with TRBJ1-2; TRBD1 agrees at 10 bases. The ends lost 7 bases at V and 7 bases at J; junction bases unmatched: 12. CDR3 size: 15 residues. The germline CDR1 and CDR2 sequences are MNHEY and SVGAGI. The CDR3 protein is CASTLLDRGLSGYTF. The CDR3 nucleotides read TGTGCCAGCACCCTGTTAGACAGGGGGCTTAGTGGCTACACCTTC.

The chain uses TRBV19 and TRBJ1-2; TRBD1 matches 8 bases. The CDR3 loop spans 15 amino acids. CDR1 and CDR2 (germline): LNHDA, SQIVND (reference sequence). The junction had 12 bases not matched to a gene; V was cut back by 5 bases and J by 7 bases. CDR3 sequence (DNA): TGTGCCAGTAGTCCCTGGACAGGGCGGTCAACTGGCTACACCTTC. As protein: CASSPWTGRSTGYTF.

This clone was observed a single time. The chain carries TRBV6-5 and TRBJ1-1, with 10 bases lining up with TRBD1. The J segment lost 8 bases and the V segment lost 1 base, leaving 10 bases of the junction unmatched. This CDR3 region has 16 residues. The germline CDR1 and CDR2 sequences are MNHEY and SVGAGI. CDR3 sequence: CASSYLGTGAPGEAFF. In DNA, the CDR3 is TGTGCCAGCAGTTACTTAGGGACAGGGGCCCCCGGAGAAGCTTTCTTT.

The chain combines TRBV4-1 with TRBJ2-1; D perhaps matches TRBD2 (6 bases). Germline values: CDR1 MGHRA, CDR2 YSYEKL. V lost 4 bases and J 0 bases, leaving 10 bases between the germline ends. The CDR3 length is 15 residues. The CDR3 DNA is TGCGCCAGCAGCCGTGGGGGGAGCTCCTACAATGAGCAGTTCTTC. Translating it yields CASSRGGSSYNEQFF.

The chain recombines TRBV27 with TRBJ2-5; D remains unclear. This CDR3 spans 14 amino acids. V was cut by 2 bases and J by 5 bases, with 12 bases left in between. In germline, CDR1 is MNHEY, CDR2 SMNVEV (reference sequence). The CDR3 sequence is CASSLKPGAETQYF. The CDR3 DNA sequence: TGTGCCAGCAGTTTAAAACCGGGTGCGGAGACCCAGTACTTC.

This chain uses TRBV9 with TRBJ1-3; D remains ambiguous. Germline V gene lookup returns CDR1 SGDLS and CDR2 YYNGEE. Trimming took off 4 bases at V and 0 bases at J, with 8 bases between the two ends. CDR3 size: 14 residues. The CDR3 protein is CASSPPPSGNTIYF. The CDR3 nucleotides are TGTGCCAGCAGCCCTCCGCCCTCTGGAAACACCATATATTTT.

The genes are TRBV5-1 and TRBJ1-1; 11 nucleotides align to TRBD1. After removal of 3 bases from V and 0 bases from J, the junction contained 7 bases not matched to a gene. This CDR3 has 17 residues. CDR1 and CDR2 (germline): SGHRS, YFSETQ. In nucleotides, the CDR3 is TGCGCCAGCAGCTCAGGACAGGGGGCCGCCCTGAACACTGAAGCTTTCTTT. Residues: CASSSGQGAALNTEAFF. Full variable domain (missing parts from reference TRBV5-1 and TRBJ1-1): KAGVTQTPRYLIKTRGQQVTLSCSPISGHRSVSWYQQTPGQGLQFLFEYFSETQRNKGNFPGRFSGRQFSNSRSEMNVSTLELGDSALYLCASSSGQGAALNTEAFFGQGTRLTVV.

This chain uses TRBV29-1 with TRBJ2-2; D ambiguous. Germline values: CDR1 SQVTM, CDR2 ANQGSEA. This CDR3 has 14 amino acids. Trimming pared 4 bases from V and 0 bases from J, leaving 9 bases between. As DNA, the CDR3 is TGCAGCGTTGTACAGTCAGCGAACACCGGGGAGCTGTTTTTT. Translation: CSVVQSANTGELFF.

The V call is TRBV14, the J call TRBJ1-1; no clear D. The CDR3 extends over 13 amino acids. Germline V gives CDR1 SGHDN, CDR2 FVKESK. Trimming stripped 5 bases from V and 0 bases from J, with 7 bases between. The CDR3 bases are TGTGCCAGCAGCTTCGCGTTGAACACTGAAGCTTTCTTT. It specifies CASSFALNTEAFF.

The V gene is TRBV7-8, the J gene TRBJ2-5; 7 nucleotides agree with TRBD1. This CDR3 has 15 residues. The V segment lost 5 bases and the J segment 1 base; nucleotides outside the gene matches: 7. Germline V CDR1 and CDR2: SGHVS, FQNEAQ. This CDR3 is CASSPRDSRQETQYF. CDR3 DNA sequence: TGTGCCAGCAGCCCTAGGGACAGCCGCCAAGAGACCCAGTACTTC.

The V gene is TRBV12-5, the J gene TRBJ2-5; the match to TRBD1 covers 12 bases. V lost 1 base and J lost 6; bases outside the gene matches: 6. Germline CDR1 reads LGHNT; CDR2 reads FRNRAP. The CDR3 extends over 16 amino acids. Written as DNA, the CDR3 is TGTGCTAGTGGTTTGGGGGGACAGGGGGCTGGTCAGACCCAGTACTTC. Encoded protein: CASGLGGQGAGQTQYF.

This rearrangement joins TRBV6-2 or TRBV6-3 to TRBJ2-7, with D possibly TRBD2 on 6 matching bases. Trimming cost V 5 bases and J 4 bases, with 18 bases left between them. The CDR3 runs to 15 residues. The germline V gene encodes CDR1 MNHEY and CDR2 SVGEGT. This chain's CDR3 is CASSRGSSPLYEQYF. The CDR3 coding sequence is TGTGCCAGCAGTCGGGGGTCCTCCCCCCTGTACGAGCAGTACTTC.

In this sample, this clone turned up a few times. The chain links TRBV3-1 (or the pseudogene TRBV3-2) to TRBJ1-1; TRBD1 agrees at 9 bases. Germline trimming cut 4 bases from V and 1 base from J; bases unmatched to any gene: 4. The germline CDR1 and CDR2 sequences are LGHDT and YNNKEL (reference sequence). The CDR3 consists of 15 residues. CDR3 in DNA: TGTGCCAGCAGCCCAGGGGACAGGGCGAACACTGAAGCTTTCTTT. Translating gives CASSPGDRANTEAFF.

The CDR3 coding sequence is TGCAGCGTTGCTTTAGGGACAGGGGGAGGCGAGCAGTACTTC. Its protein is CSVALGTGGGEQYF. The chain couples TRBV29-1 to TRBJ2-7; 11 nucleotides match TRBD1. V lost 4 bases, J lost 6 bases, and 8 bases stayed unmatched. The CDR3 runs 14 residues. CDR1 and CDR2 from the germline V gene are SQVTM and ANQGSEA.

This chain joins TRBV5-4 and TRBJ2-5; 9 bases are a match to TRBD2. Per the germline V gene, CDR1 is SGHNT and CDR2 is YYREEE (reference sequence). The CDR3 consists of 16 residues. The V segment lost 2 bases and the J segment 0 bases; nucleotides outside the gene matches: 5. The CDR3 nucleotides read TGTGCCAGCAGCTTAGCGGGGGGACGTAACCAAGAGACCCAGTACTTC. Amino acids: CASSLAGGRNQETQYF.

The chain carries TRBV5-6 and TRBJ2-1; D may be TRBD1 or TRBD2 (5 bases each). Trimming left V 4 bases short and J 10 bases short, with 15 bases between. CDR1 is SGHDT, CDR2 YYEEEE, per germline. CDR3 size: 13 residues. As DNA, the CDR3 is TGTGCCAGCAGCAACCTGCCGGGACCAGAGCAGTTCTTC. This translates into CASSNLPGPEQFF.

The chain recombines TRBV19 with TRBJ2-2, with D possibly being TRBD1 (6 bases). The CDR3 covers 14 residues. The germline V gene has CDR1 LNHDA and CDR2 SQIVND (reference sequence). Trimming removed 7 bases at V and 0 bases at J, with 9 bases between. The CDR3 spells CASTDRTNTGELFF. In DNA form, the CDR3 reads TGTGCCAGTACCGACAGGACGAACACCGGGGAGCTGTTTTTT.

This clone was seen once. This chain joins TRBV27 and TRBJ1-6; TRBD1 matches 8 bases. Germline-derived CDR1 and CDR2 are MNHEY and SMNVEV (reference sequence). This CDR3 is built from 16 residues. J lost 1 base, V lost 6 bases, and 5 bases had no gene match. Written as DNA, the CDR3 is TGTGCCAGCAGAGGACAGGGTTTTTCCTATAATTCACCCCTCCACTTT. Encoded protein: CASRGQGFSYNSPLHF.

CDR3 nucleotides: TGTGCCAGTAAGTTGGCGTTTGGGGCCTACGAGCAGTACTTC. It is translated as CASKLAFGAYEQYF. The chain links TRBV19 to TRBJ2-7, with D uncertain. V shed 7 bases and J shed 2 bases, with 15 bases lying between them. Germline values: CDR1 LNHDA, CDR2 SQIVND (reference sequence). This CDR3 has 14 amino acids.

The table lists this clone with a count of one. CDR3 sequence (DNA): TGTGCCAGCACCGACCCGGGTGGATACTACGAGCAGTACTTC. It is translated as CASTDPGGYYEQYF. The genes are TRBV28 and TRBJ2-7, with no clear D. The germline CDR1 and CDR2 sequences are MDHEN and SYDVKM. Trimming removed 7 bases from V and 3 bases from J, with 16 bases in between. The length of the CDR3 is 14 residues.

The chain couples TRBV27 to TRBJ2-2; possibly TRBD1 or TRBD2 for D (6 bases each). This CDR3 contains 16 residues. The germline CDR1 and CDR2 sequences are MNHEY and SMNVEV (reference sequence). The V gene lost 6 bases and the J gene lost 4 bases, with 18 bases spanning the gap. CDR3 in DNA: TGTGCCAGCAGCAGTTGGGGGGCGATTAGCACCGGGGAGCTGTTTTTT. Encoded protein: CASSSWGAISTGELFF.

This clone was seen only once. The chain recombines TRBV6-5 with TRBJ1-3; D gene ambiguous. CDR3 length equals 15 residues. The V and J ends lost 0 bases and 2 bases respectively, with 8 bases between them. The germline V gene has CDR1 MNHEY and CDR2 SVGAGI. CDR3 amino acids: CASSYSASAGNTIYF. CDR3 bases: TGTGCCAGCAGTTACTCAGCCTCGGCTGGAAACACCATATATTTT.